The 20 T cell receptor beta chains below were found in one sample sequenced in a study of blood T cells in healthy people across ages. Primed by a sample-barcoded 5' primer and a J-beta primer mix, a second PCR proceeded for about 7 to 11 cycles. TCRdb reprocessed the 5' RACE reads with MiXCR, giving one entry per CDR3 protein. The data show roughly 560,000 distinct CDR3 sequences, nearly 25% seen once. A further study also used this sample, focusing on T cells of mothers and their children.

The specimen was blood. These TCRs come from a boy younger than 18 in good health.

The genes are TRBV7-2 and TRBJ2-1; D remains unclear. CDR1 is SGHTA and CDR2 is FQGNSA in the germline V gene. This CDR3 is built from 14 residues. The ends were cut back, 0 bases at V and 4 bases at J, with 7 bases in the middle. The CDR3 here is CASSLASPYNEQFF. In nucleotides, the CDR3 is TGTGCCAGCAGCTTAGCTTCCCCGTACAATGAGCAGTTCTTC.

This clonotype was observed many times. Here the CDR3 DNA reads TGTGCCAGCAGCTTATCTTGGGGGCCGGAACGGAATTCACCCCTCCACTTT. It codes for CASSLSWGPERNSPLHF. The chain joins TRBV7-9 to TRBJ1-6; tentative D call: TRBD1 (6 bases). In germline, CDR1 is SEHNR, CDR2 FQNEAQ (reference sequence). CDR3 length: 17 amino acids. The V end lost 2 bases, the J end lost 7 bases, and 18 bases lay between the germline ends.

J is TRBJ2-1 and V is TRBV14; D is unresolved. There are 16 residues in the CDR3. CDR1 is SGHDN, CDR2 FVKESK, per germline. With 0 bases removed from V and 4 bases from J, the gap between germline ends came to 13 bases. The chain's CDR3 is CASSQDAGLQYNEQFF. In DNA form, the CDR3 reads TGTGCCAGCAGCCAAGACGCCGGGCTGCAATACAATGAGCAGTTCTTC.

The rearrangement joins TRBV2 to TRBJ2-5, with D possibly matching TRBD1 (6 bases). The tail of the sequence fits TRBJ2-7 better, so the J call may be wrong. Germline V CDR1 and CDR2: SNHLY, FYNNEI. The length of the CDR3 is 15 residues. CDR3 sequence (DNA): TGTGCCAGCAGTGTAGGGACAATCGACTCCTACGAGCAGTACTTC. Protein: CASSVGTIDSYEQYF.

The sample holds a few counts of this clonotype. The chain carries TRBV5-1 and TRBJ2-5, with 7 bases lining up with TRBD2. The J segment lost 7 bases and the V segment lost 0 bases, leaving 6 bases of the junction unmatched. The CDR3 length is 14 residues. Germline assignment: CDR1 SGHRS and CDR2 YFSETQ. The CDR3 nucleotides are TGCGCCAGCAGCTTGGAAGGGGACTACGGGACCCAGTACTTC. This gives the protein CASSLEGDYGTQYF.

The rearrangement links TRBV20-1 to TRBJ2-1, with D tentatively TRBD1 (5 bases). Trimming removed 3 bases from V and 4 bases from J, with 19 bases in between. The CDR3 runs 16 residues. The germline V gene encodes CDR1 DFQATT and CDR2 SNEGSKA (reference sequence). CDR3 in DNA: TGCAGTGCTAGGGGGTGGGGCGGATCAGATTACAATGAGCAGTTCTTC. It translates to CSARGWGGSDYNEQFF.

The sample holds a few counts of this clonotype. This CDR3 is missing its conserved last phenylalanine or tryptophan, likely due to a read error. The chain joins TRBV12-3 or TRBV12-4 to TRBJ2-1; D may be TRBD1 (5 bases). Matching the DNA end better, TRBJ2-5 makes the J call doubtful. CDR3 size: 14 residues. The CDR3 protein is CASSPNRQQETQYL. The DNA of the CDR3 is TGTGCCAGCAGTCCGAACCGACAGCAAGAGACCCAGTACCTC.

The chain joins TRBV30 to TRBJ2-6; no reliable D call. Trimming removed 1 base from V and 2 bases from J, with 6 bases in between. Germline V gene lookup returns CDR1 GTSNPN and CDR2 SVGIG (reference sequence). The CDR3 consists of 14 residues. The CDR3 region is CAWSASAGANVLTF. The CDR3 nucleotides are TGTGCCTGGAGTGCCTCCGCTGGGGCCAACGTCCTGACTTTC.

This chain uses TRBV6-1 with TRBJ2-1; D gene unclear. Germline loops: CDR1 MNHNS, CDR2 SASEGT. V shed 7 bases and J shed 7 bases, with 11 bases lying between them. This CDR3 is 12 amino acids long. The CDR3 DNA sequence: TGTGCCAGCATCGGAACAGTGAATGAGCAGTTCTTC. Amino acid sequence: CASIGTVNEQFF.

Note on this clonotype: An end of the junction does not agree with germline; a read error may underlie this. The chain has TRBV25-1 and TRBJ2-2, with TRBD1 matching over 8 bases. Germline CDR1 MGHDK, CDR2 SYGVNS. CDR3 length: 16 residues. The CDR3 DNA follows: TGTGCCAGCAGTGAGATAGAGACAGGGGACACCGGGGAGCTGTTCTTT. Translated: CASSEIETGDTGELFF. The complete variable domain, with remaining parts taken from reference TRBV25-1 and TRBJ2-2, reads EADIYQTPRYLVIGTGKKITLECSQTMGHDKMYWYQQDPGMELHLIHYSYGVNSTEKGDLSSESTVSRIRTEHFPLTLESARPSHTSQYLCASSEIETGDTGELFFGEGSRLTVL.

In its sample, this clonotype was seen many times. The V call is TRBV6-2 or TRBV6-3, the J call TRBJ2-5; D ambiguous. The CDR3 covers 15 residues. Deletions cut 5 bases from V and 1 base from J, with 14 bases between. CDR1 and CDR2 from the germline V gene are MNHEY and SVGEGT. The CDR3 bases are TGTGCCAGCAGTACCGATAGGGTCAGCCAAGAGACCCAGTACTTC. This sequence encodes CASSTDRVSQETQYF.

This clonotype was picked up one time. This chain joins TRBV7-3 and TRBJ2-1; 8 bases agree with TRBD1. With 5 bases clipped from V and 5 bases from J, the junction kept 5 bases outside the gene matches. Germline CDR1 reads SGHTA; CDR2 reads FQGTGA. The length of the CDR3 is 14 residues. The CDR3 protein is CASSTGQGHNEQFF. Written as DNA, the CDR3 is TGTGCCAGCAGCACTGGACAGGGTCACAATGAGCAGTTCTTC.

The CDR3 DNA sequence: TGTGCCACCAGCAGGGACCTGGAGAATATTCAGTACTTC. Encoded protein: CATSRDLENIQYF. The chain is built from TRBV15 and TRBJ2-4; unclear D gene. Deletions cut 3 bases from V and 10 bases from J, with 13 bases between. CDR3 length equals 13 residues. Germline V gene lookup returns CDR1 LNHNV and CDR2 YYDKDF (reference sequence).

This clonotype was counted a single time. V gene TRBV4-1 combines with J gene TRBJ2-4; 8 nucleotides agree with TRBD2. Germline CDR1 MGHRA, CDR2 YSYEKL. With 3 bases clipped from V and 3 bases from J, the junction kept 10 bases outside the gene matches. This CDR3 region has 17 residues. The CDR3, as DNA: TGCGCCAGCAGCCAGGGCCGTGCAGCGGGAGTCAAAAACATTCAGTACTTC. Its translation: CASSQGRAAGVKNIQYF.

The CDR3 loop is CASSFNRDRGKGIQYF. In DNA form, the CDR3 reads TGTGCCAGCAGCTTTAACCGGGACAGGGGGAAGGGCATTCAGTACTTC. The chain combines TRBV21-1 with TRBJ2-4; TRBD1, the table's D call, lacks a check against the DNA. TRBV21-1 is a recognized pseudogene. The CDR3 is 16 amino acids.

This clonotype was found a few times. Compared with germline, one end of the junction differs, possibly owing to a read error. The chain carries TRBV7-7 and TRBJ2-5; the D is unclear. The CDR3 is 15 residues long. The V gene's germline CDR1 is SSHAT and CDR2 FNYEAQ (reference sequence). CDR3 bases: TGTGCTAGCAGCTTAGGCCCCTTGTTCCAAGAGACCCAGTACTTC. Its protein product is CASSLGPLFQETQYF.

The rearrangement uses TRBV2 and TRBJ2-3, with a possible D match to TRBD1 (5 bases). Germline V gene sequence: CDR1 SNHLY, CDR2 FYNNEI. CDR3 length equals 14 residues. Deletions cut 7 bases from V and 0 bases from J, with 11 bases between. The CDR3 here is CASTAGISTDTQYF. The CDR3 region has the DNA TGTGCCAGCACGGCAGGGATTAGCACAGATACGCAGTATTTT.

The CDR3 region is CASSHGPSSEKLFF. Written as DNA, the CDR3 is TGCGCCAGCAGCCATGGGCCCTCGAGTGAAAAACTGTTTTTT. J is TRBJ1-4 and V is TRBV4-3; D is ambiguous. The CDR3 sequence is 14 residues long. V shed 3 bases and J shed 7 bases, with 12 bases lying between them. In germline, CDR1 is LGHNA, CDR2 YSLEER.

The sample holds a few counts of this clonotype. The chain joins TRBV7-9 to TRBJ2-4; possible D gene TRBD1, 5 bases. From germline, CDR1 is SEHNR and CDR2 FQNEAQ (reference sequence). The CDR3 covers 12 residues. V lost 3 bases and J 12 bases, leaving 12 bases between the germline ends. The CDR3 reads CASSLAQGAQYF. The CDR3 DNA reads TGTGCCAGCAGCTTGGCCCAGGGCGCTCAGTACTTC. The entire variable domain, with the rest obtained from reference TRBV7-9 and TRBJ2-4, is as follows: DTGVSQNPRHKITKRGQNVTFRCDPISEHNRLYWYRQTLGQGPEFLTYFQNEAQLEKSRLLSDRFSAERPKGSFSTLEIQRTEQGDSAMYLCASSLAQGAQYFGAGTRLSVL.

This clonotype was observed a handful of times. This chain uses TRBV13 with TRBJ2-7; D is perhaps TRBD1 or TRBD2 (5 bases each). V dropped 5 bases and J dropped 2 bases, with 13 bases sitting between them. The CDR3 consists of 14 residues. CDR1 PRHDT and CDR2 FYEKMQ come from the germline V gene (reference sequence). The CDR3 DNA sequence: TGTGCCAGCAGCATGACAGAGGGCCCCTACGAGCAGTACTTC. This sequence encodes CASSMTEGPYEQYF.